These 32 T cell receptor beta chains came from one sample sequenced in a study of blood T cell repertoires in COVID-19. Here immunoSEQ multiplex PCR was the method, and the copy in TCRdb shows in-frame clones only, minus some. The sample carries under 450,000 clones, around 83% recorded once. The specimen was PBMCs or T cells enriched from blood (not recorded which). The receptors were sampled from a woman between 50 and 59 years old who had recovered from COVID-19.

The chain has TRBV6-2 or TRBV6-3 and TRBJ2-1; 10 nucleotides agree with TRBD2. J lost 4 bases, V lost 4 bases, and 13 bases had no gene match. The germline V gene has CDR1 MNHEY and CDR2 SVGEGT. The CDR3 loop spans 18 amino acids. CDR3 in amino acids: CASSSQGLAGVRYNEQFF. Written as DNA, the CDR3 is TGTGCCAGCAGTTCCCAGGGGCTAGCGGGGGTCCGATACAATGAGCAGTTCTTC.

The chain joins TRBV5-6 to TRBJ2-1, with 8 bases that match TRBD2. The CDR3 spans 15 residues. With 0 bases clipped from V and 9 bases from J, the junction kept 8 bases outside the gene matches. Germline CDR1 reads SGHDT; CDR2 reads YYEEEE. The CDR3 loop is CASSLVSAGDGEQFF. In DNA form, the CDR3 reads TGTGCCAGCAGCTTGGTTTCAGCGGGAGATGGTGAGCAGTTCTTC.

In the case of this clone: This sample also contains other DNA sequences that code for the same CDR3. V and J are TRBV3-1 (or the pseudogene TRBV3-2) and TRBJ2-2; D is ambiguous. The CDR3 consists of 13 residues. Germline lookup yields CDR1 LGHDT and CDR2 YNNKEL (reference sequence). With 4 bases removed from V and 4 bases from J, the gap between germline ends came to 7 bases. CDR3 residues: CASSLSSTGELFF. CDR3 bases: TGTGCCAGCAGCCTGTCCTCCACCGGGGAGCTGTTTTTT.

This clone was seen a single time. J is TRBJ1-6 and V is TRBV6-5; 10 nucleotides agree with TRBD1. The CDR3 has 15 amino acids. V shed 6 bases, J shed 7 bases, and the junction held 6 bases outside the gene matches. Germline loops: CDR1 MNHEY, CDR2 SVGAGI. CDR3 in amino acids: CASRHDRGRNSPLHF. CDR3 bases: TGTGCCAGCAGACACGACAGGGGGCGAAATTCACCCCTCCACTTT.

V usage is TRBV9 and J usage is TRBJ1-4; D may be TRBD1 (6 bases). This CDR3 is 14 amino acids long. Trimming pared 4 bases from V and 7 bases from J, leaving 14 bases between. From germline, CDR1 is SGDLS and CDR2 YYNGEE. The CDR3, as DNA: TGTGCCAGCAGCTTTCTGGACAGCCCTGAAAAACTGTTTTTT. It codes for CASSFLDSPEKLFF.

Remarks on this clone: Additional DNA sequences in this sample encode the identical CDR3. The chain carries TRBV29-1 and TRBJ2-1; no clear D. The CDR3 length is 12 residues. The germline V gene encodes CDR1 SQVTM and CDR2 ANQGSEA. Trimming left V 4 bases short and J 0 bases short, with 4 bases between. The CDR3 sequence is CSVARSYNEQFF. The CDR3 nucleotides read TGCAGCGTTGCCCGCTCCTACAATGAGCAGTTCTTC.

The rearrangement uses TRBV6-1 and TRBJ2-3; a weak D match, TRBD1 (5 bases). This CDR3 is 16 amino acids long. Germline lookup yields CDR1 MNHNS and CDR2 SASEGT. V was shortened by 2 bases and J by 5 bases, with 17 bases between the two germline ends. CDR3 residues: CASSEWGSRNGDTQYF. Written as DNA, the CDR3 is TGTGCCAGCAGTGAATGGGGCAGTCGGAACGGAGATACGCAGTATTTT.

V gene TRBV28 combines with J gene TRBJ2-7; no definite D call. Trimming took off 2 bases at V and 8 bases at J, with 16 bases between the two ends. The germline CDR1 and CDR2 sequences are MDHEN and SYDVKM. The CDR3 consists of 14 residues. CDR3 loop: CASSLITGPMKQYF. In DNA, the CDR3 is TGTGCCAGCAGTTTAATAACGGGTCCGATGAAGCAGTACTTC. The whole variable domain, filled in from reference TRBV28 and TRBJ2-7, reads DVKVTQSSRYLVKRTGEKVFLECVQDMDHENMFWYRQDPGLGLRLIYFSYDVKMKEKGDIPEGYSVSREKKERFSLILESASTNQTSMYLCASSLITGPMKQYFGPGTRLTVT.

The chain has TRBV28 and TRBJ1-2; tentative D call: TRBD1 (5 bases). The germline CDR1 and CDR2 sequences are MDHEN and SYDVKM. Trimming took 6 bases from V and 6 from J, leaving 17 bases between them. The CDR3 runs 14 residues. The DNA for the CDR3 is TGTGCCAGCAGATTCTCGATGCAGGGAAATGGCTACACCTTC. As protein: CASRFSMQGNGYTF.

This clone was counted a few times. The chain joins TRBV6-5 to TRBJ1-2, with a possible D match to TRBD1 (5 bases). Germline CDR1 is MNHEY and CDR2 is SVGAGI. The CDR3 is made up of 15 amino acids. Trimming removed 7 bases at V and 4 bases at J, with 19 bases between. This CDR3 reads CASNQGPGLIYGYTF. CDR3 in DNA: TGTGCCAGCAATCAGGGCCCCGGCCTCATCTATGGCTACACCTTC.

V usage is TRBV4-3 and J usage is TRBJ2-2, with D tentatively TRBD2 (6 bases). V was cut by 5 bases and J by 6 bases, with 10 bases left in between. CDR3 size: 13 residues. Per the germline V gene, CDR1 is LGHNA and CDR2 is YSLEER. As DNA, the CDR3 is TGCGCCAGCAGCGACCCGGGGGCCGGGGAGCTGTTTTTT. Amino acid sequence: CASSDPGAGELFF.

This clone has more than one count but fewer than ten. The chain couples TRBV2 to TRBJ1-2; D is undetermined. V lost 7 bases and J 9 bases, leaving 15 bases between the germline ends. CDR3 length: 12 residues. Germline CDR1 and CDR2: SNHLY and FYNNEI. The CDR3 bases are TGTGCCAGCACTCTCAGGCAACTGCGCTACACCTTC. It translates to CASTLRQLRYTF. Full variable domain (rest looked up from reference TRBV2 and TRBJ1-2): EPEVTQTPSHQVTQMGQEVILRCVPISNHLYFYWYRQILGQKVEFLVSFYNNEISEKSEIFDDQFSVERPDGSNFTLKIRSTKLEDSAMYFCASTLRQLRYTFGSGTRLTVV.

The chain combines TRBV7-2 with TRBJ2-7; D unclear. The CDR3 is 13 amino acids. Trimming shortened V by 4 bases and J by 5 bases, and 12 bases separated the two germline ends. Germline CDR1 is SGHTA and CDR2 is FQGNSA. CDR3 DNA: TGTGCCAGCAGCTCCAACATCTTCAACGAGCAGTACTTC. Its translation: CASSSNIFNEQYF.

The V gene is TRBV19, the J gene TRBJ2-2; possibly TRBD1 for D (6 bases). This CDR3 is built from 15 residues. CDR1 and CDR2 (germline): LNHDA, SQIVND (reference sequence). Trimming stripped 5 bases from V and 8 bases from J, with 18 bases between. Here the CDR3 reads CASSDPGHPLGELFF. DNA for the CDR3: TGTGCCAGTAGTGATCCGGGACACCCATTGGGGGAGCTGTTTTTT.

CDR3 protein: CAWSSGQPNYGYTF. The CDR3 coding sequence is TGTGCCTGGAGCTCCGGACAGCCTAACTATGGCTACACCTTC. V and J are TRBV30 and TRBJ1-2; weak D call: TRBD1 (6 bases). CDR3 length: 14 amino acids. CDR1 GTSNPN and CDR2 SVGIG come from the germline V gene (reference sequence). V lost 3 bases to trimming and J lost 0 bases, with 11 bases between them. The full variable domain, with the rest looked up from reference TRBV30 and TRBJ1-2, is SQTIHQWPATLVQPVGSPLSLECTVEGTSNPNLYWYRQAAGRGLQLLFYSVGIGQISSEVPQNLSASRPQDRQFILSSKKLLLSDSGFYLCAWSSGQPNYGYTFGSGTRLTVV.

The chain employs TRBV6-2 or TRBV6-3 and TRBJ1-2, with a possible D match to TRBD1 (6 bases). Germline V gene data show CDR1 as MNHEY and CDR2 as SVGEGT. Between the trimmed V and J ends, which lost 6 bases and 5 bases, there was a span of 13 bases. The CDR3 has 13 amino acids. CDR3 region: CASSPDSEYGYTF. CDR3 coding DNA: TGTGCCAGCAGCCCGGACAGCGAGTATGGCTACACCTTC.

This clone has a handful of counts. Additional DNA sequences in this sample encode the identical CDR3. V usage is TRBV5-1 and J usage is TRBJ2-3; D is unclear. Per germline, CDR1 SGHRS and CDR2 YFSETQ. The V end was cut by 0 bases, the J end by 0 bases, with 5 bases between. The CDR3 covers 14 residues. The CDR3 region is CASSLGASTDTQYF. The DNA for the CDR3 is TGCGCCAGCAGCTTGGGGGCAAGCACAGATACGCAGTATTTT.

The genes are TRBV2 and TRBJ1-5, with no clear D. CDR3 length: 11 amino acids. Germline lookup yields CDR1 SNHLY and CDR2 FYNNEI. V lost 5 bases, J lost 4 bases, and 3 bases lay in between. The CDR3: CASSLNQPQHF. The CDR3 DNA sequence: TGTGCCAGCAGTCTGAATCAGCCCCAGCATTTT.

The chain is built from TRBV7-9 and TRBJ1-4; 9 nucleotides match TRBD1. Germline CDR1 is SEHNR and CDR2 is FQNEAQ (reference sequence). CDR3 length equals 15 residues. The V and J ends lost 5 bases and 3 bases, in that order; junction bases with no gene match: 4. CDR3 residues: CASSGQGSPNEKLFF. The CDR3 DNA sequence: TGTGCCAGCAGCGGACAGGGGTCGCCTAATGAAAAACTGTTTTTT. Drawing the rest from reference TRBV7-9 and TRBJ1-4, the complete variable domain is DTGVSQNPRHKITKRGQNVTFRCDPISEHNRLYWYRQTLGQGPEFLTYFQNEAQLEKSRLLSDRFSAERPKGSFSTLEIQRTEQGDSAMYLCASSGQGSPNEKLFFGSGTQLSVL.

The rearrangement joins TRBV30 to TRBJ1-4, with a tentative D call TRBD1 (5 bases). V was pared by 5 bases and J by 6 bases, with 16 bases between. The length of the CDR3 is 14 residues. CDR1 is GTSNPN, CDR2 SVGIG, per germline (reference sequence). The CDR3 DNA reads TGTGCCTGGTCACCCGTAGGGACTCATGAAAAACTGTTTTTT. This sequence encodes CAWSPVGTHEKLFF.

The gene calls are TRBV24-1 and TRBJ2-5; 8 nucleotides line up with TRBD1. This CDR3 contains 14 residues. Germline-derived CDR1 and CDR2 are KGHDR and SFDVKD. V was clipped by 4 bases and J by 3 bases; unmatched bases: 3. The CDR3 coding sequence is TGTGCCACCAGTGACCAGGGGGCAAAAGAGACCCAGTACTTC. Translated, it gives CATSDQGAKETQYF.

This clone was seen more than once but under ten times. V is TRBV19 and J is TRBJ1-5, with D possibly TRBD1 on 6 matching bases. The CDR3 sequence is 15 residues long. CDR1 and CDR2 from the germline V gene are LNHDA and SQIVND (reference sequence). V lost 7 bases and J lost 3, with 16 bases in between. CDR3 residues: CASTKGQSFNQPQHF. For the CDR3, the DNA is TGTGCCAGTACAAAAGGACAGTCGTTCAATCAGCCCCAGCATTTT. Supplemented by reference TRBV19 and TRBJ1-5, the full variable domain reads DGGITQSPKYLFRKEGQNVTLSCEQNLNHDAMYWYRQDPGQGLRLIYYSQIVNDFQKGDIAEGYSVSREKKESFPLTVTSAQKNPTAFYLCASTKGQSFNQPQHFGDGTRLSIL.

The chain joins TRBV7-9 to TRBJ1-1; tentative D call: TRBD1 (6 bases). CDR3 length: 17 residues. CDR1 SEHNR and CDR2 FQNEAQ come from the germline V gene (reference sequence). V lost 5 bases and J lost 3, with 22 bases in between. The CDR3 region has the DNA TGTGCCAGCAGCCAGTTAGGGCTCAGGGGTTATGACACTGAAGCTTTCTTT. This encodes CASSQLGLRGYDTEAFF.

V is TRBV20-1 and J is TRBJ2-1; tentatively, D is TRBD1 (5 bases). Trimming cost V 3 bases and J 5 bases, with 14 bases left between them. This CDR3 is built from 14 residues. Germline CDR1 is DFQATT and CDR2 is SNEGSKA (reference sequence). The CDR3 reads CSASRAGSNNEQFF. CDR3 sequence (DNA): TGCAGTGCTAGTCGGGCAGGGTCCAACAATGAGCAGTTCTTC.

The sample holds a few counts of this clone. The chain has TRBV13 and TRBJ2-1; tentatively, D is TRBD2 (7 bases). This CDR3 has 16 residues. V lost 1 base, J lost 2 bases, and 12 bases lay in between. The germline V gene has CDR1 PRHDT and CDR2 FYEKMQ (reference sequence). In DNA form, the CDR3 reads TGTGCCAGCAGCTTAGCGGGGGGCAAAACCTACAATGAGCAGTTCTTC. Its translation: CASSLAGGKTYNEQFF. Drawing the rest from reference TRBV13 and TRBJ2-1, the complete variable domain is AAGVIQSPRHLIKEKRETATLKCYPIPRHDTVYWYQQGPGQDPQFLISFYEKMQSDKGSIPDRFSAQQFSDYHSELNMSSLELGDSALYFCASSLAGGKTYNEQFFGPGTRLTVL.

V gene TRBV7-9 combines with J gene TRBJ2-1; possibly TRBD2 for D (5 bases). Trimming removed 0 bases at V and 4 bases at J, with 13 bases between. CDR1 SEHNR and CDR2 FQNEAQ come from the germline V gene (reference sequence). The CDR3 is 16 amino acids. DNA of the CDR3: TGTGCCAGCAGCTTAGCGGCGGGTGGTCGATACAATGAGCAGTTCTTC. This gives the protein CASSLAAGGRYNEQFF.

The chain carries TRBV19 and TRBJ1-1; possibly TRBD1 for D (5 bases). The CDR3 covers 16 residues. V was trimmed by 9 bases and J by 1 base, leaving 21 bases between them. CDR1 and CDR2 (germline): LNHDA, SQIVND (reference sequence). CDR3 in amino acids: CASRRRDQVGNTEAFF. The CDR3 bases are TGTGCCAGCCGCCGGCGGGACCAAGTAGGGAACACTGAAGCTTTCTTT. Together with reference TRBV19 and TRBJ1-1, the CDR3 gives the full variable domain: DGGITQSPKYLFRKEGQNVTLSCEQNLNHDAMYWYRQDPGQGLRLIYYSQIVNDFQKGDIAEGYSVSREKKESFPLTVTSAQKNPTAFYLCASRRRDQVGNTEAFFGQGTRLTVV.

This clone came up once. This chain uses TRBV27 with TRBJ1-1; possible D gene TRBD1, 5 bases. The V end lost 5 bases, the J end lost 4 bases, and 17 bases lay between the germline ends. The length of the CDR3 is 15 residues. Per germline, CDR1 MNHEY and CDR2 SMNVEV (reference sequence). The DNA for the CDR3 is TGTGCCAGCAGTCGACCTACAGGTCTCGGCACTGAAGCTTTCTTT. Amino acid sequence: CASSRPTGLGTEAFF.

The chain carries TRBV19 and TRBJ2-5; D is perhaps TRBD1 (6 bases). This CDR3 spans 16 amino acids. V lost 4 bases, J lost 2 bases, and 17 bases lay in between. Germline V lookup: CDR1 LNHDA, CDR2 SQIVND (reference sequence). In DNA, the CDR3 is TGTGCCAGTAGTACCCCCAGGGGCCCCACTCAAGAGACCCAGTACTTC. This translates into CASSTPRGPTQETQYF.

The chain couples TRBV9 to TRBJ1-2; no firm D call. The CDR3 is 13 residues long. Trimming stripped 4 bases from V and 7 bases from J, with 14 bases between. Germline V gene data show CDR1 as SGDLS and CDR2 as YYNGEE. CDR3 nucleotides: TGTGCCAGCAGCCTACTGACTTCGGGTGGCTACACCTTC. It yields the protein CASSLLTSGGYTF.

Of note for this clone: Other DNA sequences from this sample encode an identical CDR3 as well. V gene TRBV5-1 combines with J gene TRBJ1-5; D is ambiguous. V lost 0 bases and J 3 bases, leaving 10 bases between the germline ends. The CDR3 is 15 amino acids. Germline V gene lookup returns CDR1 SGHRS and CDR2 YFSETQ. The CDR3 DNA sequence: TGCGCCAGCAGCTTGGGGACGGACTCCAATCAGCCCCAGCATTTT. This codes for CASSLGTDSNQPQHF. The full variable domain, its missing parts supplied by reference TRBV5-1 and TRBJ1-5, is KAGVTQTPRYLIKTRGQQVTLSCSPISGHRSVSWYQQTPGQGLQFLFEYFSETQRNKGNFPGRFSGRQFSNSRSEMNVSTLELGDSALYLCASSLGTDSNQPQHFGDGTRLSIL.

This rearrangement joins TRBV2 to TRBJ2-5, with 7 bases matching TRBD1. The CDR3 is made up of 12 amino acids. V was clipped by 8 bases and J by 7 bases; unmatched bases: 7. Per germline, CDR1 SNHLY and CDR2 FYNNEI. This chain's CDR3 is CASHRGLGTQYF. The CDR3 bases are TGTGCCAGCCACAGGGGATTAGGGACCCAGTACTTC.